This TCR beta chain appears in the sequencing data of a study of CD8+CD57+ T cells in acquired aplastic anemia. Study background: When averaged, DNA from sorted CD4+ and CD8+ cells came to approximately 3 ug.

This clonotype was seen a handful of times. Its target is not known. All sequencing subjects had displayed CD8+CD57+ cell expansion on flow cytometry. The CDR3 totals 12 residues. Trimming removed 4 bases at V and 6 bases at J, with 9 bases between. Germline loops: CDR1 SNHLY, CDR2 FYNNEI. Study-level results: Roughly 31 CD8+ CDR3 sequences occurred in both the patients and the controls.

The study profiled TCR beta VDJ and CDR3 using genomic DNA as template. MiXCR was run by TCRdb on the reads, yielding one entry per CDR3 protein. The sample gives over 250,000 distinct CDR3 sequences, under 60% of which show up once; roughly 1.2% is in the top ten. The rearrangement uses TRBV2 and TRBJ1-1; tentatively, D is TRBD1 (5 bases). What was sequenced was sorted CD4+, CD8+, or CD8+CD57+ T cells (not recorded which) from PBMCs. The sequence derives from a human donor with aplastic anemia. CDR3 residues: CASSGGVAEAFF. Here the CDR3 DNA reads TGTGCCAGCAGTGGAGGGGTCGCTGAAGCTTTCTTT.